These 18 T cell receptor beta chains originate from one sample sequenced in a study of cytomegalovirus exposure and HLA in healthy donors. Primers included in the PCR were 60 Vbeta and 13 Jbeta primers. The data were produced by immunoSEQ multiplex PCR, yet TCRdb's version contains in-frame clones alone and is incomplete. The data hold roughly 97,000 clones, with 65% to 85% observed a single time. The sample taken for sequencing was PBMCs. The receptors were gathered from a man aged 40-49 years in good health and CMV-seropositive.

The V gene is TRBV5-6, the J gene TRBJ2-7; a weak D match, TRBD1 (6 bases). The V and J ends lost 0 bases and 7 bases respectively, with 17 bases between them. Germline lookup yields CDR1 SGHDT and CDR2 YYEEEE. The CDR3 runs to 15 residues. CDR3 coding DNA: TGTGCCAGCAGCTTGGGGTACCGGGACACCATGGAGCAGTACTTC. This sequence encodes CASSLGYRDTMEQYF.

The rearrangement joins TRBV10-2 to TRBJ1-6; possible D gene TRBD1, 6 bases. Trimming took 7 bases from V and 5 from J, leaving 12 bases between them. The CDR3 length is 14 residues. Germline CDR1 and CDR2: WSHSY and SAAADI. The CDR3 spells CASKVQGNNSPLHF. CDR3 coding DNA: TGCGCCAGCAAGGTACAGGGTAATAATTCACCCCTCCACTTT.

The chain recombines TRBV7-9 with TRBJ1-2; 10 nucleotides match TRBD1. Germline V gene data show CDR1 as SEHNR and CDR2 as FQNEAQ (reference sequence). V lost 4 bases, J lost 4 bases, and 3 bases stayed unmatched. The length of the CDR3 is 14 residues. CDR3 sequence reads: CASSWTGGFYGYTF. The CDR3 nucleotides are TGTGCCAGCAGCTGGACAGGGGGATTCTATGGCTACACCTTC.

The genes are TRBV13 and TRBJ2-1; TRBD2 is a possible D gene (5 bases). This CDR3 has 12 residues. Deletions cut 7 bases from V and 8 bases from J, with 12 bases between. Germline CDR1 is PRHDT and CDR2 is FYEKMQ (reference sequence). CDR3: CASNIQRDEQFF. DNA of the CDR3: TGTGCCAGCAACATTCAGAGGGATGAGCAGTTCTTC.

This chain joins TRBV19 and TRBJ1-5, with unresolved D. This CDR3 has 14 amino acids. Germline CDR1 LNHDA, CDR2 SQIVND (reference sequence). V was trimmed by 6 bases and J by 3 bases, leaving 12 bases between them. This chain's CDR3 is CASRSELYNQPQHF. Written as DNA, the CDR3 is TGTGCCAGTAGATCCGAACTATACAATCAGCCCCAGCATTTT.

Only a few counts were recorded for this clone. The chain combines TRBV6-5 with TRBJ1-1; D may be TRBD1 (5 bases). CDR1 and CDR2 from the germline V gene are MNHEY and SVGAGI. The V end was cut by 6 bases, the J end by 0 bases, with 11 bases between. The CDR3 is 14 residues long. CDR3 nucleotide sequence: TGTGCCAGCAGCCGACAGCTCATGAACACTGAAGCTTTCTTT. This translates into CASSRQLMNTEAFF.

V gene TRBV29-1 combines with J gene TRBJ1-1; D remains unclear. Trimming removed 4 bases at V and 1 base at J, with 4 bases between. CDR1 is SQVTM and CDR2 is ANQGSEA in the germline V gene. This CDR3 contains 11 residues. CDR3 nucleotide sequence: TGCAGCGTTGTCGGGAACACTGAAGCTTTCTTT. Protein product: CSVVGNTEAFF.

The CDR3: CATGVSTYEQYF. CDR3 DNA sequence: TGTGCCACGGGAGTATCAACCTACGAGCAGTACTTC. V gene TRBV28 combines with J gene TRBJ2-7, with D possibly TRBD2 on 6 matching bases. V was cut by 10 bases and J by 2 bases, with 12 bases left in between. The V gene's germline CDR1 is MDHEN and CDR2 SYDVKM. This CDR3 contains 12 residues.

The genes are TRBV5-1 and TRBJ1-1; possibly TRBD1 for D (5 bases). The germline V gene has CDR1 SGHRS and CDR2 YFSETQ. The CDR3 extends over 14 amino acids. V was clipped by 0 bases and J by 4 bases, with 10 bases between them. The DNA for the CDR3 is TGCGCCAGCAGCTTGGCACAGGCGAGCACTGAAGCTTTCTTT. It translates to CASSLAQASTEAFF.

This clone was recorded only once. The rearrangement links TRBV30 to TRBJ1-2; tentative D call: TRBD1 (6 bases). CDR3 length: 13 amino acids. Deletions cut 5 bases from V and 8 bases from J, with 18 bases between. The V gene's germline CDR1 is GTSNPN and CDR2 SVGIG (reference sequence). CDR3 in DNA: TGTGCCTGGGGGCCCACACAGGGTAACGGCTACACCTTC. It specifies CAWGPTQGNGYTF.

The chain employs TRBV7-6 and TRBJ2-3; D not certain. The CDR3 runs to 13 residues. V lost 7 bases and J lost 7, with 15 bases in between. Germline V lookup: CDR1 SGHVS, CDR2 FNYEAQ. In DNA, the CDR3 is TGTGCCAGCACCATTCCCGGTTCCCATACGCAGTATTTT. As protein: CASTIPGSHTQYF.

The chain employs TRBV18 and TRBJ1-2, with 9 positions matching TRBD1. CDR1 KGHSH and CDR2 LQKENI come from the germline V gene. Trimming removed 5 bases from V and 3 bases from J; junction bases left unmatched: 13. CDR3 length: 17 amino acids. The CDR3 spells CASSTSRPGQGDYGYTF. The DNA of the CDR3 is TGTGCCAGCTCAACATCACGACCGGGACAGGGTGACTATGGCTACACCTTC.

J is TRBJ1-1 and V is TRBV6-5; maybe TRBD1 (6 bases). Germline CDR1 reads MNHEY; CDR2 reads SVGAGI. V gave up 6 bases and J gave up 1 base, with 12 bases separating them. The CDR3 extends over 14 amino acids. The CDR3 region has the DNA TGTGCCAGCAGGCGAGCAGGGGAGAACACTGAAGCTTTCTTT. Its translation is CASRRAGENTEAFF.

This chain joins TRBV25-1 and TRBJ1-1; D not certain. Germline lookup yields CDR1 MGHDK and CDR2 SYGVNS. CDR3 length: 13 amino acids. The V end lost 3 bases, the J end lost 13 bases, and 18 bases lay between the germline ends. The chain's CDR3 is CASSDLRGTSLFF. CDR3 sequence (DNA): TGTGCCAGCAGTGACCTCAGAGGCACGAGTCTTTTCTTT.

This clone has more than one count but fewer than ten. This chain links TRBV28 with TRBJ1-3; D not resolved. Germline V CDR1 and CDR2: MDHEN, SYDVKM. V was shortened by 2 bases and J by 4 bases, with 9 bases between the two germline ends. The CDR3 length is 14 residues. The CDR3 sequence: CASSLAGGGNTIYF. CDR3 DNA: TGTGCCAGCAGTTTAGCAGGAGGGGGAAACACCATATATTTT.

This clone was recorded a few times. This chain connects TRBV5-1 to TRBJ1-6, with TRBD1 matching over 8 bases. The ends lost 0 bases at V and 9 bases at J; junction bases unmatched: 5. Germline assignment: CDR1 SGHRS and CDR2 YFSETQ. This CDR3 has 15 amino acids. CDR3: CASSLGQGAGSPLHF. CDR3 in DNA: TGCGCCAGCAGCTTGGGGCAGGGGGCCGGTTCACCCCTCCACTTT.

V usage is TRBV9 and J usage is TRBJ2-1; D is perhaps TRBD1 (6 bases). This CDR3 spans 15 amino acids. Germline V gene lookup returns CDR1 SGDLS and CDR2 YYNGEE. Trimming pared 0 bases from V and 1 base from J, leaving 8 bases between. The CDR3 DNA reads as TGTGCCAGCAGCGTAGGGCAGGGGTCCTACAATGAGCAGTTCTTC. Translating it yields CASSVGQGSYNEQFF.

The chain couples TRBV23-1 to TRBJ2-7; possible D gene TRBD1, 6 bases. TRBV23-1 is recorded as an ORF, its role being uncertain. Between the trimmed V and J ends, which lost 5 bases and 6 bases, there was a span of 14 bases. The CDR3 is made up of 13 amino acids. CDR3: CASSLQGVVEQYF. The CDR3 coding sequence is TGCGCCAGCAGTTTACAGGGAGTTGTCGAGCAGTACTTC.